One sample yielded the 19 T cell receptor beta chains listed below, sequenced in a study of blood T cell repertoires in COVID-19. The assay was immunoSEQ multiplex PCR, and TCRdb's table has in-frame clones only and misses some. The sample lists 70,000 or so clones; more than 90% were seen once. The sequencing sample was made of peripheral blood. Every receptor here comes from a middle-aged man with acute or convalescent COVID-19.

The rearrangement uses TRBV6-6 and TRBJ1-5; D is possibly TRBD1 (6 bases). The CDR3 contains 13 residues. V dropped 2 bases and J dropped 15 bases, with 17 bases sitting between them. Germline CDR1 MNHNY, CDR2 SVGAGI (reference sequence). This chain's CDR3 is CASSYTGGLNAHF. Written as DNA, the CDR3 is TGTGCCAGCAGTTACACGGGGGGCCTGAATGCGCATTTT.

The V and J genes are TRBV7-9 and TRBJ2-5, with a possible D match to TRBD2 (5 bases). CDR3 length equals 15 residues. Trimming pared 8 bases from V and 2 bases from J, leaving 18 bases between. Germline V lookup: CDR1 SEHNR, CDR2 FQNEAQ (reference sequence). Here the CDR3 reads CASGLGNSLQETQYF. The CDR3, as DNA: TGTGCCAGCGGACTGGGCAATTCATTACAAGAGACCCAGTACTTC.

The gene calls are TRBV7-9 and TRBJ2-7; TRBD2 matches 8 bases. V was clipped by 3 bases and J by 6 bases; unmatched bases: 22. Looked up from germline, CDR1 is SEHNR and CDR2 is FQNEAQ (reference sequence). The CDR3 runs 19 residues. CDR3: CASSLRGDSLAGGFREQYF. The CDR3 region has the DNA TGTGCCAGCAGCTTGAGGGGGGATAGCTTGGCGGGAGGTTTTCGCGAGCAGTACTTC.

The chain is built from TRBV7-9 and TRBJ1-3, with D hard to call. Trimming pared 6 bases from V and 4 bases from J, leaving 7 bases between. The CDR3 is made up of 12 amino acids. Germline CDR1 SEHNR, CDR2 FQNEAQ (reference sequence). DNA for the CDR3: TGTGCCAGCAGTCCAAGCGGAAACACCATATATTTT. It codes for CASSPSGNTIYF.

The gene calls are TRBV7-6 and TRBJ1-1; D uncertain. Trimming left V 4 bases short and J 0 bases short, with 12 bases between. The germline V gene has CDR1 SGHVS and CDR2 FNYEAQ. The CDR3 consists of 15 residues. The CDR3 nucleotides are TGTGCCAGCAGCTGGACTTCGACCATGAACACTGAAGCTTTCTTT. Protein product: CASSWTSTMNTEAFF.

The J gene is TRBJ2-3, the V gene TRBV9, with 9 bases identical to TRBD2. The CDR3 length is 15 residues. Per germline, CDR1 SGDLS and CDR2 YYNGEE. The J segment lost 0 bases and the V segment lost 5 bases, leaving 4 bases of the junction unmatched. The CDR3 DNA sequence: TGTGCCAGCAGGCTAGCGGGAACGAGCACAGATACGCAGTATTTT. It codes for CASRLAGTSTDTQYF.

The gene calls are TRBV7-8 and TRBJ1-6, with D uncertain. V lost 1 base to trimming and J lost 4 bases, with 5 bases between them. CDR3 length: 14 amino acids. The germline CDR1 and CDR2 sequences are SGHVS and FQNEAQ. The CDR3 DNA reads as TGTGCCAGCAGCTTAGGAGGGTATAATTCACCCCTCCACTTT. Its translation is CASSLGGYNSPLHF. The whole variable domain, filled in from reference TRBV7-8 and TRBJ1-6, reads GAGVSQSPRYKVAKRGQDVALRCDPISGHVSLFWYQQALGQGPEFLTYFQNEAQLDKSGLPSDRFFAERPEGSVSTLKIQRTQQEDSAVYLCASSLGGYNSPLHFGNGTRLTVT.

This clone was recorded only once. The J gene is TRBJ2-2, the V gene TRBV19, with 7 bases identical to TRBD2. This CDR3 spans 14 amino acids. Per the germline V gene, CDR1 is LNHDA and CDR2 is SQIVND (reference sequence). V trimming: 3 bases; J trimming: 5 bases; junction bases outside the gene matches: 3. CDR3 amino acids: CASSIKRGTGELFF. The CDR3 region has the DNA TGTGCCAGTAGTATCAAGCGGGGAACCGGGGAGCTGTTTTTT.

The chain links TRBV11-2 to TRBJ2-4; 7 bases line up with TRBD2. The CDR3 covers 17 residues. The V segment lost 3 bases and the J segment 0 bases; nucleotides outside the gene matches: 8. The V gene's germline CDR1 is SGHAT and CDR2 FQNNGV. Here the CDR3 reads CASSLGGTFLAKNIQYF. DNA of the CDR3: TGTGCCAGCAGCTTGGGGGGGACTTTCCTAGCCAAAAACATTCAGTACTTC.

This chain uses TRBV2 with TRBJ1-3; D is unclear. There are 10 residues in the CDR3. Deletions cut 6 bases from V and 11 bases from J, with 8 bases between. Looked up from germline, CDR1 is SNHLY and CDR2 is FYNNEI. The CDR3 sequence is CASRAGSIYF. Written as DNA, the CDR3 is TGTGCCAGCAGAGCGGGATCCATATATTTT.

This clone was seen once. CDR3 sequence: CASVNSNQPQHF. DNA for the CDR3: TGTGCCAGCGTCAATAGCAATCAGCCCCAGCATTTT. The gene calls are TRBV28 and TRBJ1-5; D is undetermined. V lost 8 bases to trimming and J lost 0 bases, with 5 bases between them. This CDR3 spans 12 amino acids. Per germline, CDR1 MDHEN and CDR2 SYDVKM.

The chain combines TRBV6-5 with TRBJ1-1; D is uncertain. V lost 7 bases, J lost 3 bases, and 18 bases lay in between. The CDR3 covers 15 residues. Germline CDR1 and CDR2: MNHEY and SVGAGI. CDR3 amino acids: CASIPRRALHTEAFF. Written as DNA, the CDR3 is TGTGCCAGCATCCCCAGGAGGGCTCTTCACACTGAAGCTTTCTTT.

The gene calls are TRBV2 and TRBJ2-6; 8 bases map to TRBD1. The J segment lost 4 bases and the V segment lost 5 bases, leaving 10 bases of the junction unmatched. Per the germline V gene, CDR1 is SNHLY and CDR2 is FYNNEI. This CDR3 region has 17 residues. In DNA, the CDR3 is TGTGCCAGCAGTTCCACCGGACAGGGCGGAGGGGCCAACGTCCTGACTTTC. Translation gives CASSSTGQGGGANVLTF. Together with reference TRBV2 and TRBJ2-6, the CDR3 gives the full variable domain: EPEVTQTPSHQVTQMGQEVILRCVPISNHLYFYWYRQILGQKVEFLVSFYNNEISEKSEIFDDQFSVERPDGSNFTLKIRSTKLEDSAMYFCASSSTGQGGGANVLTFGAGSRLTVL.

The CDR3 sequence: CASSYGQSVGYGYTF. Here the CDR3 DNA reads TGTGCCAGCAGTTACGGTCAGTCGGTCGGGTATGGCTACACCTTC. The chain carries TRBV6-5 and TRBJ1-2; D uncertain. V dropped 2 bases and J dropped 5 bases, with 15 bases sitting between them. The length of the CDR3 is 15 residues. Germline lookup yields CDR1 MNHEY and CDR2 SVGAGI.

The chain combines TRBV30 with TRBJ2-3; TRBD2 aligns across 7 bases. Germline V gene lookup returns CDR1 GTSNPN and CDR2 SVGIG (reference sequence). The CDR3 covers 15 residues. The V gene end was trimmed by 3 bases and the J gene end by 6 bases; junction bases not matched to a gene: 12. CDR3 coding DNA: TGTGCCTGGAGCGCCCCGGCGGGAGATACGGATACGCAGTATTTT. Protein product: CAWSAPAGDTDTQYF.

The rearrangement links TRBV7-9 to TRBJ2-1, with TRBD1 as a possible D gene (6 bases). The CDR3 runs 16 residues. The V end lost 5 bases, the J end lost 0 bases, and 14 bases lay between the germline ends. The germline V gene encodes CDR1 SEHNR and CDR2 FQNEAQ (reference sequence). The CDR3: CASSPFGGGSYNEQFF. CDR3 sequence (DNA): TGTGCCAGCAGCCCCTTTGGGGGCGGCTCCTACAATGAGCAGTTCTTC.

Remarks on this clone: At one end, the junction sequence differs from germline, possibly due to a read error. This chain uses TRBV5-1 with TRBJ1-4; no reliable D call. The CDR3 consists of 14 residues. Germline V gene lookup returns CDR1 SGHRS and CDR2 YFSETQ. The CDR3 sequence is CASSVTITNEKLFF. The DNA for the CDR3 is TGCGCCAGCAGCGTTACTATAACTAACGAAAAACTGTTTTTT.

This chain uses TRBV7-9 with TRBJ1-2; D is undetermined. V was cut by 5 bases and J by 4 bases, with 11 bases left in between. This CDR3 comprises 13 residues. CDR1 SEHNR and CDR2 FQNEAQ come from the germline V gene (reference sequence). The CDR3 here is CASSPRVAYGYTF. CDR3 bases: TGTGCCAGCAGCCCTCGGGTCGCCTATGGCTACACCTTC.

The rearrangement uses TRBV27 and TRBJ2-7; 12 bases align to TRBD2. V lost 0 bases and J lost 1; bases outside the gene matches: 7. The CDR3 is 18 residues long. Per the germline V gene, CDR1 is MNHEY and CDR2 is SMNVEV (reference sequence). The CDR3 nucleotides are TGTGCCAGCAGTTTATCGAACCTAGCGGGAGGGAGTTCCTACGAGCAGTACTTC. Protein product: CASSLSNLAGGSSYEQYF.